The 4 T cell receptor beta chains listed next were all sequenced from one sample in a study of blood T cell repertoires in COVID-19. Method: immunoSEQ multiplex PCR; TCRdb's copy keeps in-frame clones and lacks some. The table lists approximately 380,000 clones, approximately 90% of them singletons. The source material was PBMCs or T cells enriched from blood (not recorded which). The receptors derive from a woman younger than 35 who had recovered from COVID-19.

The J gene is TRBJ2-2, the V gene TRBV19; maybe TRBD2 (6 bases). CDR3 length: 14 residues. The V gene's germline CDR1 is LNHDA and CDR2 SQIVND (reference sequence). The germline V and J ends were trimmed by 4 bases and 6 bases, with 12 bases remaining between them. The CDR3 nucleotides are TGTGCCAGTAGTACCTTCAGGGAGGCCGGGGAGCTGTTTTTT. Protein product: CASSTFREAGELFF.

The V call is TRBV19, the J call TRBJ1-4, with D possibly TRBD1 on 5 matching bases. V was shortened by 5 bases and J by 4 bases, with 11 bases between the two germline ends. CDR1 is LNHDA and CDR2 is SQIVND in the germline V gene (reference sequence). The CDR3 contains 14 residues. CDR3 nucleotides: TGTGCCAGTAGTTTGACAGTGGGTAATGAAAAACTGTTTTTT. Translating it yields CASSLTVGNEKLFF.

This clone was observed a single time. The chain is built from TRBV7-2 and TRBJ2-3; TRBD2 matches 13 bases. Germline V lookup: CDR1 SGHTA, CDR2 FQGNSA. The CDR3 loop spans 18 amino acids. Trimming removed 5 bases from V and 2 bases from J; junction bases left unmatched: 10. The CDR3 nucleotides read TGTGCCAGCAGCCCCCGACTAGCGGGGGGCACCAACACAGATACGCAGTATTTT. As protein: CASSPRLAGGTNTDTQYF.

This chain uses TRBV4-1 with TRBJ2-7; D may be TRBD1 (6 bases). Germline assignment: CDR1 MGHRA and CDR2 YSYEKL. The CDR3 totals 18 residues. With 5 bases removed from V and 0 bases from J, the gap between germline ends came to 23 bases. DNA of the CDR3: TGCGCCAGCAGCGAAAGTCCGCTGGGGGACATTTACTCCTACGAGCAGTACTTC. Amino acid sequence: CASSESPLGDIYSYEQYF.